A single sample is the source of the 2 T cell receptor beta chains below, sequenced in a study of cytomegalovirus exposure and HLA in healthy donors. This PCR relied on a set of 60 Vbeta primers and 13 Jbeta primers. Only in-frame clones appear in the TCRdb table, and some are missing; sequencing was by immunoSEQ multiplex PCR. Its table records some 28,000 clones. The sequenced material came from PBMCs. Source of these receptors: a man younger than 40 in good health and CMV-seronegative.

The chain recombines TRBV11-3 with TRBJ2-1; tentatively, D is TRBD2 (7 bases). Germline CDR1 reads SGHNT; CDR2 reads YENEEA. The CDR3 runs to 16 residues. V lost 1 base to trimming and J lost 4 bases, with 14 bases between them. Here the CDR3 DNA reads TGTGCCAGCAGCTTAGTAGAGGGGGGGGCTTACAATGAGCAGTTCTTC. Its translation is CASSLVEGGAYNEQFF.

This chain uses TRBV19 with TRBJ2-7, with a possible D match to TRBD2 (5 bases). The ends were cut back, 5 bases at V and 2 bases at J, with 19 bases in the middle. The CDR3 length is 16 residues. The germline V gene encodes CDR1 LNHDA and CDR2 SQIVND (reference sequence). CDR3 loop: CASSPRRVGRTYEQYF. The DNA for the CDR3 is TGTGCCAGTAGTCCCAGGCGGGTAGGGCGGACCTACGAGCAGTACTTC.